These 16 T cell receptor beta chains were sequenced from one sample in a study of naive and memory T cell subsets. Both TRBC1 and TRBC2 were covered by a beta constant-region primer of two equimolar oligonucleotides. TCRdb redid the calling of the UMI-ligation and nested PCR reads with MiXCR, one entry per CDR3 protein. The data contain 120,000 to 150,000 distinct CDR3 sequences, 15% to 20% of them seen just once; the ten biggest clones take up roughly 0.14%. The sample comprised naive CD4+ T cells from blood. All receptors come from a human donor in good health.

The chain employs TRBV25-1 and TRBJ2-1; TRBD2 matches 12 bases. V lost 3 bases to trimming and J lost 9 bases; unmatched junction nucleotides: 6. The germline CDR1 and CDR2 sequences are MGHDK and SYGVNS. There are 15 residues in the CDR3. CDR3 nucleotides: TGTGCCAGCAGTGATGCTAGCGGGAGGGCGCTTGAGCAGTTCTTC. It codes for CASSDASGRALEQFF. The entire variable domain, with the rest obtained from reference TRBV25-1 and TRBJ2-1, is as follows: EADIYQTPRYLVIGTGKKITLECSQTMGHDKMYWYQQDPGMELHLIHYSYGVNSTEKGDLSSESTVSRIRTEHFPLTLESARPSHTSQYLCASSDASGRALEQFFGPGTRLTVL.

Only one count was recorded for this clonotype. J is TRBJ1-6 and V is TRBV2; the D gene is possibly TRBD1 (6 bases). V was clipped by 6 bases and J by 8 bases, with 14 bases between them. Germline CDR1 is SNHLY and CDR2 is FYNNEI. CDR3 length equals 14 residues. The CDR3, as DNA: TGTGCCAGCAGAGCCGGGACAACGGATTCACCCCTCCACTTT. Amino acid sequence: CASRAGTTDSPLHF.

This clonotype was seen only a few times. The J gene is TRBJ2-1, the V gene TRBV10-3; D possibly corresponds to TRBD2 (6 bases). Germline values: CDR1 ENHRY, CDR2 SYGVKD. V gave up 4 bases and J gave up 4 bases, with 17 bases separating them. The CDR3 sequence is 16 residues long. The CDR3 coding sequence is TGTGCCATCAGTGGGGGCGATAGCGGCCTATACAATGAGCAGTTCTTC. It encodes CAISGGDSGLYNEQFF.

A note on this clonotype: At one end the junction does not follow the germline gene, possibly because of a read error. The CDR3 region has the DNA TGTGCCCGGAGTCTCTCAACAGTGAACACTGAAGCTTTCTTT. It translates to CARSLSTVNTEAFF. The chain employs TRBV30 and TRBJ1-1; D unclear. Germline-derived CDR1 and CDR2 are GTSNPN and SVGIG (reference sequence). The CDR3 is made up of 14 amino acids. Full variable domain (rest looked up from reference TRBV30 and TRBJ1-1): SQTIHQWPATLVQPVGSPLSLECTVEGTSNPNLYWYRQAAGRGLQLLFYSVGIGQISSEVPQNLSASRPQDRQFILSSKKLLLSDSGFYLCARSLSTVNTEAFFGQGTRLTVV.

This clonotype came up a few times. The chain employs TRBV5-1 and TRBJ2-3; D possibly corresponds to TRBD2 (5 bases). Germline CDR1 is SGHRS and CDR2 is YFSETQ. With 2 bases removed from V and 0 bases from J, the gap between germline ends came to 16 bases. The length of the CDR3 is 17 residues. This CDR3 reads CASSFRPRGSSTDTQYF. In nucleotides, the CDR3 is TGCGCCAGCAGCTTTCGGCCTCGGGGATCTAGCACAGATACGCAGTATTTT. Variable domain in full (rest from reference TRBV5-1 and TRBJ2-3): KAGVTQTPRYLIKTRGQQVTLSCSPISGHRSVSWYQQTPGQGLQFLFEYFSETQRNKGNFPGRFSGRQFSNSRSEMNVSTLELGDSALYLCASSFRPRGSSTDTQYFGPGTRLTVL.

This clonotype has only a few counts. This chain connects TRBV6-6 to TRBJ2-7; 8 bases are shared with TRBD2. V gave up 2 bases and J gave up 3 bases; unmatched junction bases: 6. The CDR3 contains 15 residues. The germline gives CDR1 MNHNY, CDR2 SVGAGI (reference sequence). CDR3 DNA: TGTGCCAGCAGTTACCGGGGTAGCGGGATCTACGAGCAGTACTTC. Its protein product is CASSYRGSGIYEQYF.

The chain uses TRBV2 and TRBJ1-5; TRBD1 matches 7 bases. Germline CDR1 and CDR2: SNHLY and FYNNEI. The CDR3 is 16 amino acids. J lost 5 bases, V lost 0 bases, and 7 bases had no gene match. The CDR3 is CASSEAGTVRDQPQHF. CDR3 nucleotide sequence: TGTGCCAGCAGTGAAGCTGGGACAGTGAGGGATCAGCCCCAGCATTTT.

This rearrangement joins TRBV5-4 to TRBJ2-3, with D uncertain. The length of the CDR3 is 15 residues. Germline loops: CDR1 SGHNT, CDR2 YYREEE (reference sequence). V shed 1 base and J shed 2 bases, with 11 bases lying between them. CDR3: CASSLFGYTTDTQYF. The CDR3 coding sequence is TGTGCCAGCAGCTTGTTCGGATACACCACAGATACGCAGTATTTT.

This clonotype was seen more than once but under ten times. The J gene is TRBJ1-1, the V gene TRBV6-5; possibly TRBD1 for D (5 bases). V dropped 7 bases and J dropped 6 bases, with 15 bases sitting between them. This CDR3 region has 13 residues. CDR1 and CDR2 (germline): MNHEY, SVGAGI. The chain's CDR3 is CASIRPGLSEAFF. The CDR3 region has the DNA TGTGCCAGCATTCGGCCAGGGCTTTCTGAAGCTTTCTTT.

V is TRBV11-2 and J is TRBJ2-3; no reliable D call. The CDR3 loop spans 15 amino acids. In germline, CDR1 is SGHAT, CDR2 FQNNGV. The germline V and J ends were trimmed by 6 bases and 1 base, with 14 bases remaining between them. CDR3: CASRFLAVGTDTQYF. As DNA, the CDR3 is TGTGCCAGCAGGTTCCTGGCAGTGGGCACAGATACGCAGTATTTT.

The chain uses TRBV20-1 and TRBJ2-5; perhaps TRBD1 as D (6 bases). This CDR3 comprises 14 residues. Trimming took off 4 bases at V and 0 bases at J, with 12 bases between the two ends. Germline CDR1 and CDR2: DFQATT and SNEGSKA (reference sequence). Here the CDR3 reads CSATSWTDQETQYF. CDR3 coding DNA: TGCAGTGCTACATCTTGGACAGACCAAGAGACCCAGTACTTC.

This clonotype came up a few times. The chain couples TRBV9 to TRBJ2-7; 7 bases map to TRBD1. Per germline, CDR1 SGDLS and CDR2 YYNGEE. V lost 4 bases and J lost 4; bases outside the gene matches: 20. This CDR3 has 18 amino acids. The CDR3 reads CASSILLAGTAKDYEQYF. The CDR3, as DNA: TGTGCCAGCAGCATCCTCCTCGCCGGGACAGCAAAAGATTACGAGCAGTACTTC.

The CDR3 is CSARATGHTNTEAFF. DNA of the CDR3: TGCAGTGCTAGGGCCACGGGACACACGAACACTGAAGCTTTCTTT. V usage is TRBV20-1 and J usage is TRBJ1-1, with D perhaps TRBD1 (6 bases). Trimming shortened V by 3 bases and J by 1 base, and 15 bases separated the two germline ends. This CDR3 contains 15 residues. Germline V CDR1 and CDR2: DFQATT, SNEGSKA (reference sequence).

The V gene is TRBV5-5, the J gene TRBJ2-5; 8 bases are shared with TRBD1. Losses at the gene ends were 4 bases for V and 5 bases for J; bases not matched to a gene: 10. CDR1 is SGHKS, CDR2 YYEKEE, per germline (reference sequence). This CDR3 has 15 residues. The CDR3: CASSQTDRAGETQYF. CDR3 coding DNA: TGTGCCAGCAGCCAAACGGACAGGGCAGGGGAGACCCAGTACTTC.

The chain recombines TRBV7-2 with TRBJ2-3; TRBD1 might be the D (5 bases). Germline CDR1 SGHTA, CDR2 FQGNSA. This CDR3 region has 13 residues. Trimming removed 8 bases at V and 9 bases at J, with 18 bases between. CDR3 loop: CASALDTLRTQYF. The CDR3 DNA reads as TGTGCCAGCGCGCTGGACACCCTGAGGACGCAGTATTTT.

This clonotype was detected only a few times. DNA of the CDR3: TGTGCCAGCAGCCAAAGCGAGTTTAACTATGGCTACACCTTC. It encodes CASSQSEFNYGYTF. The chain links TRBV7-8 to TRBJ1-2; no reliable D call. Looked up from germline, CDR1 is SGHVS and CDR2 is FQNEAQ. V was pared by 5 bases and J by 1 base, with 11 bases between. The CDR3 length is 14 residues.